This TCR beta chain was profiled in a study of T-cell reconstitution after alpha-beta-depleted transplantation in children. This sample's TCRbeta library carried unique molecular identifier barcodes. TCRdb fed the PCR reads into MiXCR, producing one record per CDR3 protein. This sample has hundreds of thousands of distinct CDR3 sequences; approximately 16% occur once, and the top ten carry approximately 1%. CDR3 size: 14 residues. Per the germline V gene, CDR1 is SGHAT and CDR2 is FQNNGV. V was trimmed by 1 base and J by 4 bases, leaving 10 bases between them. This sequence originates from a human donor who donated a stem cell graft to a child with acute myeloid leukemia. V is TRBV11-2 and J is TRBJ1-2; D unresolved. The source was PBMCs from the stem cell graft donor, collected from the stem cell graft. This chain's CDR3 is CASSLGPGSYGYTF. The CDR3 coding sequence is TGTGCCAGCAGCTTAGGCCCGGGTAGCTATGGCTACACCTTC.